This T cell receptor beta chain is drawn from a study of patients and donors after allogeneic stem cell transplantation. Trimming left V 2 bases short and J 0 bases short, with 16 bases between. CDR1 and CDR2 (germline): DFQATT, SNEGSKA (reference sequence). CDR3 length: 16 residues. One entry per CDR3 protein results from TCRdb running MiXCR on the RT-PCR reads. This sample has roughly 960,000 distinct CDR3 sequences, with more than 15% found just once. This clonotype has just a few counts. The chain joins TRBV20-1 to TRBJ2-5, with D perhaps given as TRBD1 or TRBD2 (5 bases each). This clonotype was obtained from a human donor who was either an allogeneic HSCT recipient or a stem cell or donor lymphocyte infusion donor (not recorded which). It is not recorded whose cells these are; they may come from a transplant donor. Specimen: blood, either unsorted or a sorted T cell fraction (not recorded which). The CDR3 DNA reads TGCAGTGCTAGACATCTTGGGGGTGGGAACCAAGAGACCCAGTACTTC. This gives the protein CSARHLGGGNQETQYF.